A single sample is the source of the 26 T cell receptor beta chains below, sequenced in a study of T cells in narcolepsy. This table comes from immunoSEQ multiplex PCR, and its TCRdb copy is limited to in-frame clones, with some not included. The table shows fewer than 30,000 clones, with about 82% occurring only once. Sample: memory (CD45RA-) CD4+ T cells from blood. These TCRs come from a human donor in good health.

This sequence joins TRBV9 and TRBJ2-1; TRBD2 matches 7 bases. With V trimmed by 0 bases and J by 4 bases, 4 bases remained unmatched. CDR1 and CDR2 (germline): SGDLS, YYNGEE. This CDR3 contains 15 residues. The CDR3 DNA follows: TGTGCCAGCAGCGTAGAGGTACTAGCGTACAATGAGCAGTTCTTC. It specifies CASSVEVLAYNEQFF.

Worth noting for this clone: Its ends do not fully match the called genes, so a read error is possible. This chain links TRBV29-1 with TRBJ2-1; 9 nucleotides line up with TRBD1. Per germline, CDR1 SQVTM and CDR2 ANQGSEA. The CDR3 extends over 14 amino acids. The CDR3 nucleotides are TGCAGCGTCTTCGACAGGGGGTCCTCCAATGAGCAGTTCTTC. Translating gives CSVFDRGSSNEQFF.

V usage is TRBV5-1 and J usage is TRBJ2-3; perhaps TRBD1 as D (6 bases). Trimming removed 5 bases at V and 0 bases at J, with 10 bases between. Germline-derived CDR1 and CDR2 are SGHRS and YFSETQ. The CDR3 has 14 amino acids. The CDR3 here is CASSPDSSTDTQYF. DNA of the CDR3: TGCGCCAGCAGTCCGGACAGTAGCACAGATACGCAGTATTTT.

J is TRBJ2-2 and V is TRBV19; no definite D call. V was shortened by 7 bases and J by 1 base, with 16 bases between the two germline ends. The CDR3 contains 16 residues. CDR1 and CDR2 (germline): LNHDA, SQIVND (reference sequence). The CDR3 DNA reads as TGTGCCAGTATTTTTTTTGGGATTCAGAACACCGGGGAGCTGTTTTTT. As protein: CASIFFGIQNTGELFF.

This chain connects TRBV5-4 to TRBJ2-3; TRBD2 matches 7 bases. V lost 10 bases, J lost 3 bases, and 11 bases stayed unmatched. The CDR3 is 14 residues long. Per the germline V gene, CDR1 is SGHNT and CDR2 is YYREEE (reference sequence). The CDR3 sequence: CAAGGRAGTDTQYF. CDR3 bases: TGTGCCGCTGGGGGGAGGGCCGGGACAGATACGCAGTATTTT.

This clone is a singleton in its sample. The chain is built from TRBV2 and TRBJ2-2; D gene uncertain. V dropped 6 bases and J dropped 1 base, with 9 bases sitting between them. Per germline, CDR1 SNHLY and CDR2 FYNNEI. This CDR3 comprises 14 residues. The CDR3 nucleotides are TGTGCCAGCAGGTTTGAGCTGAACACCGGGGAGCTGTTTTTT. Its translation: CASRFELNTGELFF.

The sample holds one count of this clone. V and J are TRBV5-1 and TRBJ2-5; 12 bases map to TRBD2. Germline CDR1 and CDR2: SGHRS and YFSETQ. V lost 0 bases and J lost 2; bases outside the gene matches: 2. The CDR3 totals 16 residues. CDR3 sequence: CASSLGLAGGQETQYF. CDR3 bases: TGCGCCAGCAGCTTGGGGCTAGCGGGAGGGCAAGAGACCCAGTACTTC.

The chain uses TRBV29-1 and TRBJ2-5; D is unresolved. The DNA end is more similar to TRBJ2-7, so the J call may be wrong. The CDR3 is 15 residues long. Per the germline V gene, CDR1 is SQVTM and CDR2 is ANQGSEA. CDR3 DNA: TGCAGCGTTCAGGAGTTAGGGTTAGCTGTCTACGAGCAGTACTTC. It is translated as CSVQELGLAVYEQYF.

J is TRBJ1-4 and V is TRBV2; no reliable D call. Germline lookup yields CDR1 SNHLY and CDR2 FYNNEI. The CDR3 runs to 14 residues. Trimming shortened V by 3 bases and J by 4 bases, and 9 bases separated the two germline ends. CDR3 sequence reads: CASSESRGNEKLFF. The CDR3, as DNA: TGTGCCAGCAGTGAGTCTCGGGGTAATGAAAAACTGTTTTTT.

In its sample, this clone was seen once. This rearrangement joins TRBV28 to TRBJ2-5; the D gene could be TRBD1 or TRBD2 (5 bases each). CDR1 and CDR2 from the germline V gene are MDHEN and SYDVKM. CDR3 length: 13 amino acids. The V end lost 5 bases, the J end lost 9 bases, and 16 bases lay between the germline ends. As DNA, the CDR3 is TGTGCCAGCAGTGGGGACGCGAAGTCGGCCCAGTACTTC. Translation: CASSGDAKSAQYF.

The rearrangement links TRBV7-9 to TRBJ2-4; 11 positions agree with TRBD2. CDR3 length: 14 amino acids. Per germline, CDR1 SEHNR and CDR2 FQNEAQ (reference sequence). The J segment lost 5 bases and the V segment lost 5 bases, leaving 2 bases of the junction unmatched. CDR3 in DNA: TGTGCCAGCAGCCCACTAGCGGGGGAAAACATTCAGTACTTC. This codes for CASSPLAGENIQYF.

CDR3 bases: TGTGCCAGCAGCCCGGACCCCGGGCGCTCTGGAAACACCATATATTTT. Its translation is CASSPDPGRSGNTIYF. The V gene is TRBV5-4, the J gene TRBJ1-3; D ambiguous. Looked up from germline, CDR1 is SGHNT and CDR2 is YYREEE (reference sequence). This CDR3 is built from 16 residues. Trimming removed 4 bases from V and 0 bases from J, with 14 bases in between.

Remarks on this clone: The same CDR3 arises from other DNA sequences in this sample as well. This chain joins TRBV7-2 and TRBJ2-5, with TRBD2 matching 8 bases. J lost 5 bases, V lost 1 base, and 12 bases had no gene match. The germline CDR1 and CDR2 sequences are SGHTA and FQGNSA. The CDR3 length is 17 residues. The CDR3 DNA follows: TGTGCCAGCAGCTTAGGGCTGGTGGCGGGGGGAGGGGAGACCCAGTACTTC. Residues: CASSLGLVAGGGETQYF.

The chain employs TRBV5-6 and TRBJ2-5; maybe TRBD2 (5 bases). Germline lookup yields CDR1 SGHDT and CDR2 YYEEEE. V lost 0 bases and J lost 2, with 11 bases in between. The CDR3 loop spans 15 amino acids. Here the CDR3 reads CASSLEVRGQETQYF. CDR3 bases: TGTGCCAGCAGCTTGGAGGTCAGAGGGCAAGAGACCCAGTACTTC.

V and J are TRBV6-6 and TRBJ2-6; weak D call: TRBD1 (6 bases). CDR3 length: 15 residues. V was pared by 6 bases and J by 0 bases, with 9 bases between. Germline V gene sequence: CDR1 MNHNY, CDR2 SVGAGI (reference sequence). Here the CDR3 DNA reads TGTGCCAGCAGGATGGACAGCTCTGGGGCCAACGTCCTGACTTTC. Its protein is CASRMDSSGANVLTF.

V gene TRBV7-2 combines with J gene TRBJ1-2; D uncertain. Trimming cost V 5 bases and J 8 bases, with 12 bases left between them. Germline loops: CDR1 SGHTA, CDR2 FQGNSA. This CDR3 is built from 12 residues. DNA for the CDR3: TGTGCCAGCAGCCCCTCTTATGGCGGCTACACCTTC. Protein: CASSPSYGGYTF.

The chain joins TRBV2 to TRBJ1-2; 7 bases match TRBD1. This CDR3 region has 12 residues. Germline values: CDR1 SNHLY, CDR2 FYNNEI. V shed 8 bases, J shed 2 bases, and the junction held 2 bases outside the gene matches. This CDR3 reads CASGQVNYGYTF. The CDR3 region has the DNA TGTGCCAGCGGACAGGTGAACTATGGCTACACCTTC.

About this clone itself: Other DNA sequences within the sample encode an identical CDR3. This chain joins TRBV30 and TRBJ2-7, with TRBD1 identical over 12 bases. The CDR3 sequence is 17 residues long. With V trimmed by 6 bases and J by 5 bases, 17 bases remained unmatched. Looked up from germline, CDR1 is GTSNPN and CDR2 is SVGIG (reference sequence). CDR3 sequence: CACRGRRGDRGPNEQYF. The CDR3 DNA sequence: TGTGCCTGCCGTGGGAGGAGGGGGGACAGGGGGCCGAACGAGCAGTACTTC.

This clone was observed a single time. The same CDR3 can be traced to other DNA sequences in this sample. The chain uses TRBV7-8 and TRBJ2-1; TRBD2 aligns across 10 bases. J lost 10 bases, V lost 9 bases, and 12 bases had no gene match. Germline assignment: CDR1 SGHVS and CDR2 FQNEAQ. The CDR3 consists of 14 residues. The CDR3 region has the DNA TGTGCCAGTAGCGTAGCGGGAGGTCGGGGGGAGCAGTTCTTC. Protein product: CASSVAGGRGEQFF.

This clone was seen only once. This chain connects TRBV28 to TRBJ2-3; 7 nucleotides agree with TRBD2. Trimming removed 7 bases from V and 2 bases from J; junction bases left unmatched: 9. Germline values: CDR1 MDHEN, CDR2 SYDVKM. This CDR3 spans 15 amino acids. Written as DNA, the CDR3 is TGTGCCAGCACCGATGTGGGACTACCCACAGATACGCAGTATTTT. It encodes CASTDVGLPTDTQYF.

This clone was counted between two and nine times. This chain links TRBV11-2 with TRBJ2-3; 8 bases are shared with TRBD1. The CDR3 length is 16 residues. Germline CDR1 reads SGHAT; CDR2 reads FQNNGV. The V gene end was trimmed by 2 bases and the J gene end by 9 bases; junction bases not matched to a gene: 13. CDR3 bases: TGTGCCAGCAGCTTAAATGGACAGGGAGCCCAAATGACGCAGTATTTT. This codes for CASSLNGQGAQMTQYF.

The V gene is TRBV7-2, the J gene TRBJ2-3, with no clear D. The germline V and J ends were trimmed by 5 bases and 2 bases, with 11 bases remaining between them. The CDR3 loop spans 14 amino acids. Germline V CDR1 and CDR2: SGHTA, FQGNSA. CDR3 amino acids: CASSPSAFTDTQYF. The CDR3 bases are TGTGCCAGCAGCCCCAGCGCCTTCACAGATACGCAGTATTTT.

The chain is built from TRBV19 and TRBJ1-1, with D perhaps matching TRBD1 (6 bases). The CDR3 spans 19 residues. V gave up 5 bases and J gave up 4 bases, with 29 bases separating them. CDR1 is LNHDA, CDR2 SQIVND, per germline (reference sequence). The chain's CDR3 is CASSAIVGTRGGWGTEAFF. CDR3 DNA: TGTGCCAGTAGTGCTATAGTGGGGACCAGGGGTGGTTGGGGCACTGAAGCTTTCTTT.

The chain carries TRBV5-1 and TRBJ2-6, with D tentatively TRBD1 (6 bases). V was shortened by 7 bases and J by 4 bases, with 12 bases between the two germline ends. CDR3 length: 14 residues. Germline values: CDR1 SGHRS, CDR2 YFSETQ. The CDR3 nucleotides are TGCGCCAGCGAGGACAGTCCCGGGGCCAACGTCCTGACTTTC. Translated, it gives CASEDSPGANVLTF. The complete variable domain, with remaining parts taken from reference TRBV5-1 and TRBJ2-6, reads KAGVTQTPRYLIKTRGQQVTLSCSPISGHRSVSWYQQTPGQGLQFLFEYFSETQRNKGNFPGRFSGRQFSNSRSEMNVSTLELGDSALYLCASEDSPGANVLTFGAGSRLTVL.

The genes are TRBV18 and TRBJ2-7; possible D gene TRBD2, 7 bases. V was shortened by 3 bases and J by 5 bases, with 20 bases between the two germline ends. This CDR3 contains 16 residues. Germline V gene lookup returns CDR1 KGHSH and CDR2 LQKENI. The CDR3 region is CASSPLGGREKNEQYF. CDR3 nucleotide sequence: TGTGCCAGCTCACCCCTGGGGGGGCGGGAGAAGAACGAGCAGTACTTC. Based on the CDR3 plus reference TRBV18 and TRBJ2-7, the full variable domain is NAGVMQNPRHLVRRRGQEARLRCSPMKGHSHVYWYRQLPEEGLKFMVYLQKENIIDESGMPKERFSAEFPKEGPSILRIQQVVRGDSAAYFCASSPLGGREKNEQYFGPGTRLTVT.

This clone was seen a few times. V is TRBV18 and J is TRBJ1-4; D call uncertain. CDR1 and CDR2 (germline): KGHSH, LQKENI. Trimming cost V 1 base and J 8 bases, with 11 bases left between them. The CDR3 spans 14 residues. As DNA, the CDR3 is TGTGCCAGCTCACCACGTGGTGTGGACGAAAAACTGTTTTTT. Translation gives CASSPRGVDEKLFF.